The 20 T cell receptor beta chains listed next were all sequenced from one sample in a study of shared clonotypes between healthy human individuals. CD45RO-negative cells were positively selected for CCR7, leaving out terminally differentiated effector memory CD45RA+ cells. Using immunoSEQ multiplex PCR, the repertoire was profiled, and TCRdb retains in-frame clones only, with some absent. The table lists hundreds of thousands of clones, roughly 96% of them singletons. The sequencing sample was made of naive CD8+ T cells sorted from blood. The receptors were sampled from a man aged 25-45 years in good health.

The CDR3 region has the DNA TGTGCCAGCAGCCAAGAGCGGGGATGGCGCGGCTACACCTTC. Residues: CASSQERGWRGYTF. This rearrangement joins TRBV4-2 to TRBJ1-2; the D is unclear. Germline V gene sequence: CDR1 LGHNA, CDR2 YNFKEQ. The length of the CDR3 is 14 residues. Between the trimmed V and J ends, which lost 0 bases and 8 bases, there was a span of 13 bases.

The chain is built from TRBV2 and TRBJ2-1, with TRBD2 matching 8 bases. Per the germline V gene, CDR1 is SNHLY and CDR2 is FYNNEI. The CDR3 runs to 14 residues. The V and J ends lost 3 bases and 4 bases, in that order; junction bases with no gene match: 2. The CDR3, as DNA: TGTGCCAGCAGTGAGTCGGGAGGGTACAATGAGCAGTTCTTC. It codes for CASSESGGYNEQFF.

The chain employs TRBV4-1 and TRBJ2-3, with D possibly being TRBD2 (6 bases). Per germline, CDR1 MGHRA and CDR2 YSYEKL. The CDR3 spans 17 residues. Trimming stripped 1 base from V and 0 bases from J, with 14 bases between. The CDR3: CASSQGGGEKSTDTQYF. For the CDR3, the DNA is TGCGCCAGCAGCCAAGGAGGAGGGGAAAAAAGCACAGATACGCAGTATTTT.

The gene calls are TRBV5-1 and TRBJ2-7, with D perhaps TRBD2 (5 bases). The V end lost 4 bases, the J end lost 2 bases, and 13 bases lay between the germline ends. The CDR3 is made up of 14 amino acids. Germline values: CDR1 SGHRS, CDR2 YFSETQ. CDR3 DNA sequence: TGCGCCAGCAGCATTGCGGGCGGTGCCTACGAGCAGTACTTC. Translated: CASSIAGGAYEQYF.

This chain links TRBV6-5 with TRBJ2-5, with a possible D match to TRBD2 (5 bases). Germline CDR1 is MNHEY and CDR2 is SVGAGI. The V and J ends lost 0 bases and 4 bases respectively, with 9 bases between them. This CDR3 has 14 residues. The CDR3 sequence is CASSYSTGIETQYF. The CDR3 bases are TGTGCCAGCAGTTACTCGACGGGAATAGAGACCCAGTACTTC.

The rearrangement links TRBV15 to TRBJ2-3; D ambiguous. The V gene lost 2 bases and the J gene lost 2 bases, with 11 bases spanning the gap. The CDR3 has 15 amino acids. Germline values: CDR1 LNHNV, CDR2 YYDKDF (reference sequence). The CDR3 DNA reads TGTGCCACCAGCAGATATAGGACCGTCACAGATACGCAGTATTTT. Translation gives CATSRYRTVTDTQYF.

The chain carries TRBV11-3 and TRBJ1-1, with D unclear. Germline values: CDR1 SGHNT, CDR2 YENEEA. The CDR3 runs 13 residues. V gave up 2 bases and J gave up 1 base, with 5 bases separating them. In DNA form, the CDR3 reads TGTGCCAGCAGCTTATACCAGAACACTGAAGCTTTCTTT. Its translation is CASSLYQNTEAFF.

CDR3 region: CSVQGPRTEAFF. CDR3 in DNA: TGCAGCGTACAGGGGCCCAGGACTGAAGCTTTCTTT. This chain joins TRBV29-1 and TRBJ1-1; TRBD1 matches at 7 bases. The germline V gene encodes CDR1 SQVTM and CDR2 ANQGSEA. With 6 bases clipped from V and 5 bases from J, the junction kept 6 bases outside the gene matches. This CDR3 has 12 amino acids.

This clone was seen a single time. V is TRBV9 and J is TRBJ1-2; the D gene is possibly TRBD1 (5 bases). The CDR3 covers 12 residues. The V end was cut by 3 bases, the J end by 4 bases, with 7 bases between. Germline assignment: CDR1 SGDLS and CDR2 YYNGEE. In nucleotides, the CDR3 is TGTGCCAGCAGCGGACAGTTCTATGGCTACACCTTC. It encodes CASSGQFYGYTF.

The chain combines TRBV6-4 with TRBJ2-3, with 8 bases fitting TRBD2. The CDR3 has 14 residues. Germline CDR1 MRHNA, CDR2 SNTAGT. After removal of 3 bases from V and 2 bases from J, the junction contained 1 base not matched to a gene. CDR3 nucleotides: TGTGCCAGCAGTGAAGCGGGAGACACAGATACGCAGTATTTT. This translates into CASSEAGDTDTQYF.

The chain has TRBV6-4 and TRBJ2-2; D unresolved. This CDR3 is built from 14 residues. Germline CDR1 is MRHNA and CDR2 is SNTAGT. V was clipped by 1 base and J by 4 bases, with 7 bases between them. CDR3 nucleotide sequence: TGTGCCAGCAGTGACTTACCGGGCACCGGGGAGCTGTTTTTT. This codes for CASSDLPGTGELFF.

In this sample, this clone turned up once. The CDR3, as DNA: TGTGCCAGCAGCTTAGTTGATACGCAGTATTTT. Encoded protein: CASSLVDTQYF. The chain recombines TRBV7-8 with TRBJ2-3; unclear D gene. Trimming cost V 1 base and J 6 bases, with 2 bases left between them. The CDR3 is 11 amino acids. Germline CDR1 and CDR2: SGHVS and FQNEAQ.

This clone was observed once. The CDR3 DNA is TGTGCCATCAGTGACCCGGCCCTAGCGACCCTGTGGAACGGGGAGCTGTTTTTT. Amino acids: CAISDPALATLWNGELFF. V is TRBV10-3 and J is TRBJ2-2; perhaps TRBD2 as D (6 bases). The V and J ends lost 3 bases and 7 bases respectively, with 24 bases between them. Germline V gene lookup returns CDR1 ENHRY and CDR2 SYGVKD. The CDR3 runs 18 residues.

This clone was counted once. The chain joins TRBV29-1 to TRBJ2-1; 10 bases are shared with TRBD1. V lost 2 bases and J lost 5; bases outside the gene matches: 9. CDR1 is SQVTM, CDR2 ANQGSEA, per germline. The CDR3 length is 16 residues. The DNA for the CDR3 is TGCAGCGTTGAAATAAGAGACAGGGGGCCGCACAATGAGCAGTTCTTC. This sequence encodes CSVEIRDRGPHNEQFF.

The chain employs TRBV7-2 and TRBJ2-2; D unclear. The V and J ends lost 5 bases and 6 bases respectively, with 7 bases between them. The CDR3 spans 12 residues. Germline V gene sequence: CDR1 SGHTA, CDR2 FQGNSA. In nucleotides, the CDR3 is TGTGCCAGCAGCCCTATATCCGGGGAGCTGTTTTTT. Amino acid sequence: CASSPISGELFF.

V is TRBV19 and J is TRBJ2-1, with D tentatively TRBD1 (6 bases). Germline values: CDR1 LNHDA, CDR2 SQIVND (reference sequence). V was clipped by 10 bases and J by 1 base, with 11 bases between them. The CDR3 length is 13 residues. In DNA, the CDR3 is TGTGCCACTGCAGGGGCTTCCTACAATGAGCAGTTCTTC. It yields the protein CATAGASYNEQFF.

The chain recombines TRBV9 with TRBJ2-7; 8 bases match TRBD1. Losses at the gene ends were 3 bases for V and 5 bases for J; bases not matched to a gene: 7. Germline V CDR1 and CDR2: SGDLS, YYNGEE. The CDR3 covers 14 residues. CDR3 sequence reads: CASSGTGGANEQYF. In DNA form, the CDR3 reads TGTGCCAGCAGCGGAACAGGGGGAGCGAACGAGCAGTACTTC. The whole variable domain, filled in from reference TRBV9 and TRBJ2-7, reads DSGVTQTPKHLITATGQRVTLRCSPRSGDLSVYWYQQSLDQGLQFLIQYYNGEERAKGNILERFSAQQFPDLHSELNLSSLELGDSALYFCASSGTGGANEQYFGPGTRLTVT.

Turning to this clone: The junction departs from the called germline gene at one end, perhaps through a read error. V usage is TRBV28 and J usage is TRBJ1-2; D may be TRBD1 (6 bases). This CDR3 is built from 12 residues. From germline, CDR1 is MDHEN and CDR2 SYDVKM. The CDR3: CASSAPRGGVAF. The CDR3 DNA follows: TGTGCCAGCAGCGCCCCCAGGGGAGGAGTTGCCTTC.

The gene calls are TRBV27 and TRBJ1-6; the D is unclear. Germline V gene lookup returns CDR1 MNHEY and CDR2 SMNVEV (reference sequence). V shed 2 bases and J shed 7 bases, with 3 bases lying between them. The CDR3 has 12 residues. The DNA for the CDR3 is TGTGCCAGCAGTTTACTCAATTCACCCCTCCACTTT. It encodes CASSLLNSPLHF.

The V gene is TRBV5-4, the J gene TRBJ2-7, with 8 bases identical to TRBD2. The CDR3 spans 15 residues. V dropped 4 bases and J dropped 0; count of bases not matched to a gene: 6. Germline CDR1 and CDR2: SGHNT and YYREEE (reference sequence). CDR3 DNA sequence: TGTGCCAGCAGCCTCCGGGAGGGGAGCTCCTACGAGCAGTACTTC. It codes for CASSLREGSSYEQYF. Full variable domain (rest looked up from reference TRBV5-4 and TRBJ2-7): ETGVTQSPTHLIKTRGQQVTLRCSSQSGHNTVSWYQQALGQGPQFIFQYYREEENGRGNFPPRFSGLQFPNYSSELNVNALELDDSALYLCASSLREGSSYEQYFGPGTRLTVT.